A selection of T cell receptor beta chains follows, all from one sample in a study of shared clonotypes between healthy human individuals. Measured with immunoSEQ multiplex PCR; TCRdb has only the in-frame clones, and not every one. The sample has some 2.1 million clones, roughly 94% seen once; the top ten hold 0.1% to 0.15%. The specimen was naive CD4+ T cells sorted from blood. The receptors stem from a man aged 18 to 35 in good health. Each CDR3 is given with its conserved first and last residue. D genes are given only for firm matches. Clone size appears in some rows only: once, few, many, or a class for an expanded clone.

v_call: TRBV6-5; d_call: TRBD1; j_call: TRBJ1-2; clone_size: -; cdr3_nt: TGTGCCAGCAAAGGGACAGGGGGCTCTGGCTACACCTTC; cdr3_aa: CASKGTGGSGYTF
v_call: TRBV6-5; d_call: -; j_call: TRBJ2-1; clone_size: -; cdr3_nt: TGTGCCAGCGGGAGATCTCAGTACAATGAGCAGTTCTTC; cdr3_aa: CASGRSQYNEQFF
v_call: TRBV9; d_call: TRBD1; j_call: TRBJ1-3; clone_size: -; cdr3_nt: TGTGCCAGCAGCGGGGGAGGGGACAGGGGCTCTGGAAACACCATATATTTT; cdr3_aa: CASSGGGDRGSGNTIYF
v_call: TRBV5-1; d_call: -; j_call: TRBJ2-3; clone_size: -; cdr3_nt: TGCGCCAGCAGCGTCGCTCCACTATCGGGAAGGGGAACAGATACGCAGTATTTT; cdr3_aa: CASSVAPLSGRGTDTQYF
v_call: TRBV2; d_call: -; j_call: TRBJ1-3; clone_size: -; cdr3_nt: TGTGCCAGCAGCGCGGGACGGTTAAACACCATATATTTT; cdr3_aa: CASSAGRLNTIYF
v_call: TRBV19; d_call: TRBD1; j_call: TRBJ2-7; clone_size: -; cdr3_nt: TGTGCCAGTAGGCAAGGACAGGGCTACGAGCAGTACTTC; cdr3_aa: CASRQGQGYEQYF
v_call: TRBV7-7; d_call: TRBD1; j_call: TRBJ2-1; clone_size: -; cdr3_nt: TGTGCTAGCAGTCTTAATACCGGGACAGTCAATGAGCAGTTCTTC; cdr3_aa: CASSLNTGTVNEQFF
v_call: TRBV7-9; d_call: -; j_call: TRBJ1-1; clone_size: -; cdr3_nt: TGTGCCAGCAGCTTTGGAGGACTGAACACTGAAGCTTTCTTT; cdr3_aa: CASSFGGLNTEAFF
v_call: TRBV4-3; d_call: -; j_call: TRBJ1-6; clone_size: -; cdr3_nt: TGCGCCAGCAGCCAAGAGCTGGGATCCTATAATTCACCCCTCCACTTT; cdr3_aa: CASSQELGSYNSPLHF
v_call: TRBV4-2; d_call: TRBD1; j_call: TRBJ1-4; clone_size: -; cdr3_nt: TGTGCCAGCAGCCAAGAAAAGGGGACAGGCGACGAAAAACTGTTTTTT; cdr3_aa: CASSQEKGTGDEKLFF
v_call: TRBV29-1; d_call: -; j_call: TRBJ2-1; clone_size: -; cdr3_nt: TGCAGCGTAGGGACTGGGACCTACAATGAGCAGTTCTTC; cdr3_aa: CSVGTGTYNEQFF
v_call: TRBV9; d_call: TRBD2; j_call: TRBJ2-1; clone_size: -; cdr3_nt: TGTGCCAGCAGCGTTTTAGCGGGAGGGCAAGGGGAGCAGTTCTTC; cdr3_aa: CASSVLAGGQGEQFF
v_call: TRBV11-2; d_call: -; j_call: TRBJ1-2; clone_size: -; cdr3_nt: TGTGCCAGCAGCTTAAACTATGGCTACACCTTC; cdr3_aa: CASSLNYGYTF
v_call: TRBV4-1; d_call: TRBD1; j_call: TRBJ2-1; clone_size: -; cdr3_nt: TGCGCCAGCAGCCAAGGAGACAGGGGCCGGAATGAGCAGTTCTTC; cdr3_aa: CASSQGDRGRNEQFF
v_call: TRBV5-4; d_call: -; j_call: TRBJ2-1; clone_size: -; cdr3_nt: TGTGCCAGCAGCCCCCAGGAGACGGCTGAGCAGTTCTTC; cdr3_aa: CASSPQETAEQFF
v_call: TRBV4-1; d_call: TRBD2; j_call: TRBJ2-3; clone_size: -; cdr3_nt: TGCGCCAGCAGTCACGAACTAGCGGGAGAGGGCACAGATACGCAGTATTTT; cdr3_aa: CASSHELAGEGTDTQYF
v_call: TRBV5-1; d_call: TRBD2; j_call: TRBJ2-7; clone_size: -; cdr3_nt: TGCGCCAGCAGCTTGTCTAGCGGCCCCTACGAGCAGTACTTC; cdr3_aa: CASSLSSGPYEQYF
v_call: TRBV7-3; d_call: -; j_call: TRBJ1-4; clone_size: -; cdr3_nt: TGTGCCAGCAGCCAGAGTGGGGGTCCTAATGAAAAACTGTTTTTT; cdr3_aa: CASSQSGGPNEKLFF
v_call: TRBV30; d_call: TRBD1; j_call: TRBJ1-1; clone_size: -; cdr3_nt: TGTGCCGGTGACAGGGTTAACACTGAAGCTTTCTTT; cdr3_aa: CAGDRVNTEAFF
v_call: TRBV5-4; d_call: TRBD1; j_call: TRBJ1-4; clone_size: once; cdr3_nt: TGTGCCAGCAGCGGACAGGGAACTAATGAAAAACTGTTTTTT; cdr3_aa: CASSGQGTNEKLFF
v_call: TRBV9; d_call: TRBD2; j_call: TRBJ2-1; clone_size: -; cdr3_nt: TGTGCCAGCAGCGTAGCCAGCGGGAGTATTATATCGCAGGATGAGCAGTTCTTC; cdr3_aa: CASSVASGSIISQDEQFF
v_call: TRBV5-4; d_call: -; j_call: TRBJ2-2; clone_size: -; cdr3_nt: TGTGCCAGCAGCCCCCATTCAGGGACCGGGGAGCTGTTTTTT; cdr3_aa: CASSPHSGTGELFF
v_call: TRBV7-2; d_call: -; j_call: TRBJ2-3; clone_size: -; cdr3_nt: TGTGCCAGCAGCTTGGGGGGAACTAGCACAGATACGCAGTATTTT; cdr3_aa: CASSLGGTSTDTQYF
v_call: TRBV6-1; d_call: TRBD2; j_call: TRBJ2-7; clone_size: -; cdr3_nt: TGTGCCAGCACCGAAGGGACTATCTCCTACGAGCAGTACTTC; cdr3_aa: CASTEGTISYEQYF
v_call: TRBV10-3; d_call: -; j_call: TRBJ1-2; clone_size: once; cdr3_nt: TGTGCCATCAGTGAGTCCCTATCCTATCCGGACTATGGCTACACCTTC; cdr3_aa: CAISESLSYPDYGYTF
v_call: TRBV7-9; d_call: -; j_call: TRBJ2-5; clone_size: -; cdr3_nt: TGTGCCAGCAAACGCGATCGGCAGACCCAGTACTTC; cdr3_aa: CASKRDRQTQYF
v_call: TRBV6-5; d_call: TRBD2; j_call: TRBJ2-7; clone_size: -; cdr3_nt: TGTGCCAGCAGTCCGCCCGGGACTATCCGTTACGAGCAGTACTTC; cdr3_aa: CASSPPGTIRYEQYF
v_call: TRBV18; d_call: -; j_call: TRBJ2-5; clone_size: -; cdr3_nt: TGTGCCAGCTCACGCGGCGGGGAAGGGGAAGAGACCCAGTACTTC; cdr3_aa: CASSRGGEGEETQYF
v_call: TRBV11-3; d_call: TRBD1; j_call: TRBJ1-2; clone_size: -; cdr3_nt: TGTGCCAGCAGCGAGACAGGGGGTTATGGCTACACCTTC; cdr3_aa: CASSETGGYGYTF
v_call: TRBV11-3; d_call: -; j_call: TRBJ2-2; clone_size: -; cdr3_nt: TGTGCCAGCAGCTTAGAGTCTTGGGGTCAGTCTAACACCGGGGAGCTGTTTTTT; cdr3_aa: CASSLESWGQSNTGELFF
v_call: TRBV9; d_call: -; j_call: TRBJ1-3; clone_size: -; cdr3_nt: TGTGCCAGCAGCGTAGGGACGGACTCTGGAAACACCATATATTTT; cdr3_aa: CASSVGTDSGNTIYF
v_call: TRBV2; d_call: -; j_call: TRBJ2-2; clone_size: -; cdr3_nt: TGTGCCAGCACGAGGGGCTGGAGCCAGGGGGAGCTGTTTTTT; cdr3_aa: CASTRGWSQGELFF
v_call: TRBV11-2; d_call: -; j_call: TRBJ1-5; clone_size: -; cdr3_nt: TGTGCCAGCAGCTTATACCACAATCAGCCCCAGCATTTT; cdr3_aa: CASSLYHNQPQHF